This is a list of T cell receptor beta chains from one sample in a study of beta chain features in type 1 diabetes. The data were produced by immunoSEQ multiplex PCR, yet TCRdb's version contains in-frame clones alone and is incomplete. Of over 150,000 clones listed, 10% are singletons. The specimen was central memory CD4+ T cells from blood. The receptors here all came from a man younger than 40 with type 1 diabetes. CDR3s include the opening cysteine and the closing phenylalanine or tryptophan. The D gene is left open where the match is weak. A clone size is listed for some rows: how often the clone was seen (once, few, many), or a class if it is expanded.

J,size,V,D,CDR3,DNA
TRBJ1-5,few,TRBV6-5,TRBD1,CASSSDRGRPQHF,TGTGCCAGCAGTTCCGACAGGGGTCGGCCCCAGCATTTT
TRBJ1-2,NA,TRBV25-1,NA,CASSSPLGGSELGYTF,TGTGCCAGCAGTTCCCCATTGGGGGGAAGTGAGTTAGGCTACACCTTC
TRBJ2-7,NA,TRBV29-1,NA,CSALLPGTYEQYF,TGCAGCGCCCTCTTGCCGGGGACCTACGAGCAGTACTTC
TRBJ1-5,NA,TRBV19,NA,CASSRDISNQPQHF,TGTGCCAGTAGTAGGGACATAAGCAATCAGCCCCAGCATTTT
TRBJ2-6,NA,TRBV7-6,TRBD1,CASSSLQGGLSGANVLTF,TGTGCCAGCAGCTCGCTACAGGGGGGCCTCTCTGGGGCCAACGTCCTGACTTTC
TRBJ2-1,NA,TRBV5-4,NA,CASSLGTHDNEQFF,TGTGCCAGCAGCTTGGGTACTCACGACAATGAGCAGTTCTTC
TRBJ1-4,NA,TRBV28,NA,CASIIAGANEKLFF,TGTGCCAGCATCATAGCGGGGGCTAATGAAAAACTGTTTTTT
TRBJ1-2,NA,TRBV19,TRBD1,CASLQQGANYGYTF,TGTGCCAGCCTTCAACAGGGGGCTAACTATGGCTACACCTTC
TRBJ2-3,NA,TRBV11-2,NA,CASSLNRDTQYF,TGTGCCAGCAGCTTGAACAGAGATACGCAGTATTTT
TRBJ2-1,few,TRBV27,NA,CASSSRGSGRDEQFF,TGTGCCAGCAGTTCACGGGGTAGCGGAAGGGATGAGCAGTTCTTC
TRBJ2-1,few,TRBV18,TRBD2,CASSPGLAREREQFF,TGTGCCAGCTCACCGGGACTAGCGCGGGAGCGGGAGCAGTTCTTC
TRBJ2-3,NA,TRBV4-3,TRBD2,CASRLGLAGGTDTQYF,TGCGCCAGCAGGCTGGGACTAGCGGGAGGTACAGATACGCAGTATTTT
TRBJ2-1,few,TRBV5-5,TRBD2,CASSLQTSSGNEQFF,TGTGCCAGCAGCTTACAGACTAGCTCGGGGAATGAGCAGTTCTTC
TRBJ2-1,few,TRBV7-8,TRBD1,CASSPGTGGYNEQFF,TGTGCCAGCAGCCCCGGGACAGGTGGCTACAATGAGCAGTTCTTC
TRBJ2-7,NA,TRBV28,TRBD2,CASSPPGLASEQYF,TGTGCCAGCAGTCCTCCGGGACTAGCGTCCGAGCAGTACTTC
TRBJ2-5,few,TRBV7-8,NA,CASSSQSGNQETQYF,TGTGCCAGCAGCTCTCAATCAGGGAACCAAGAGACCCAGTACTTC
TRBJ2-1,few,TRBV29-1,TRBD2,CSAPRAGGPQWPNEQFF,TGCAGCGCGCCCCGAGCGGGAGGACCACAATGGCCGAATGAGCAGTTCTTC
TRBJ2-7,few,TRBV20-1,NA,CSAQGTYEQYF,TGCAGTGCTCAGGGAACCTACGAGCAGTACTTC
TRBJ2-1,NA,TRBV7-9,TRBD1,CASSWGTGFNEQFF,TGTGCCTCCAGCTGGGGGACAGGGTTCAATGAGCAGTTCTTC
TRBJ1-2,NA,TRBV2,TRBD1,CASSASGTVVYGYTF,TGTGCCAGCAGTGCCTCCGGGACAGTGGTCTATGGCTACACCTTC
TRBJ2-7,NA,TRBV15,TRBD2,CATSRAGGSYEQYF,TGTGCCACCAGCAGGGCGGGAGGCTCCTACGAGCAGTACTTC
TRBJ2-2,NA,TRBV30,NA,CAWSREINTGELFF,TGTGCCTGGAGTCGGGAGATTAACACCGGGGAGCTGTTTTTT
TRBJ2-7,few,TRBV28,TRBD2,CASSFPGEGYEQYF,TGTGCCAGCAGTTTCCCCGGGGAGGGCTACGAGCAGTACTTC
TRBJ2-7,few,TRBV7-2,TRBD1,CASSSGTGISEQYF,TGTGCCAGCAGCTCCGGGACAGGGATATCCGAGCAGTACTTC
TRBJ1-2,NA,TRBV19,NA,CASSIDNSYGYTF,TGTGCCAGTAGTATAGATAACAGCTATGGCTACACCTTC
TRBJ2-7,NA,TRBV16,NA,CASSQLKGRSLYEQYF,TGTGCCAGCAGCCAATTAAAAGGCAGGTCGCTTTACGAGCAGTACTTC
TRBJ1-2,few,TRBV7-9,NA,CASSLVFGSDEVYGYTF,TGTGCCAGCAGCTTAGTATTCGGGTCTGATGAAGTCTATGGCTACACCTTC
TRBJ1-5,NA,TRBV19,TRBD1,CASSIGTGTKSQPQHF,TGTGCCAGTAGTATAGGGACAGGGACTAAATCTCAGCCCCAGCATTTT
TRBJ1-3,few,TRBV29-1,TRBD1,CSVEGDSSGNTIYF,TGCAGCGTTGAAGGGGACAGCTCTGGAAACACCATATATTTT
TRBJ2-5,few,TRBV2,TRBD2,CASSATSGTWGQETQYF,TGTGCCAGCAGTGCGACTAGCGGGACGTGGGGCCAAGAGACCCAGTACTTC
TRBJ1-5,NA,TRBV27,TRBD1,CASRKDRYQPQHF,TGTGCCAGCAGGAAGGACAGGTATCAGCCCCAGCATTTT
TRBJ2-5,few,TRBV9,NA,CASSVDSPETQYF,TGTGCCAGCAGCGTAGACAGTCCGGAGACCCAGTACTTC
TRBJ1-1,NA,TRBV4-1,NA,CASSQGGSTEAFF,TGCGCCAGCAGCCAAGGCGGGAGCACTGAAGCTTTCTTT
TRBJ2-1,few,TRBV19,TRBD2,CASSPRTSKQFF,TGTGCCAGTAGTCCGCGGACTAGCAAGCAGTTCTTC
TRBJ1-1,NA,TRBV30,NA,CAWSVQGNTEAFF,TGTGCCTGGAGTGTACAGGGTAACACTGAAGCTTTCTTT
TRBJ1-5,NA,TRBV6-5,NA,CASRVHLIGNQPQHF,TGTGCCAGCAGAGTACACCTCATCGGCAATCAGCCCCAGCATTTT
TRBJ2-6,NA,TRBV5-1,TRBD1,CASSLGQGGTNVLTF,TGCGCCAGCAGTTTGGGACAGGGTGGGACCAACGTCCTGACTTTC
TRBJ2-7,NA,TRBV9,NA,CASSVLRIGEQYF,TGTGCCAGCAGCGTATTAAGAATCGGCGAGCAGTACTTC
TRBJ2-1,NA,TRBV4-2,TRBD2,CASSQRGGDNEQFF,TGTGCCAGCAGCCAGCGGGGGGGGGACAATGAGCAGTTCTTC
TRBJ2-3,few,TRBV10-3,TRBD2,CAISEGTSGYTDTQYF,TGTGCCATCAGTGAGGGGACTAGCGGGTACACAGATACGCAGTATTTT
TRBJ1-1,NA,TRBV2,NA,CASGKQHEAFF,TGTGCCAGCGGTAAACAGCATGAAGCTTTCTTT
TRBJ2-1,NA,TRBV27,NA,CASTDYHSYNEQFF,TGTGCCAGCACGGACTACCACTCCTACAATGAGCAGTTCTTC
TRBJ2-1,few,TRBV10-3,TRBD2,CAISENSGRDEQFF,TGTGCCATCAGTGAGAACAGCGGGAGAGATGAGCAGTTCTTC
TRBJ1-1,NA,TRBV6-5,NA,CASSYSQGRGTAEAFF,TGTGCCAGCAGTTACTCGCAAGGGAGGGGGACCGCTGAAGCTTTCTTT
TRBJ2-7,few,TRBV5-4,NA,CASSPGTYSYEQYF,TGTGCCAGCAGCCCCGGGACATACTCCTACGAGCAGTACTTC
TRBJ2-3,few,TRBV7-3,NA,CASSVSSSTDTQYF,TGTGCCAGCAGTGTCTCGTCTAGCACAGATACGCAGTATTTT
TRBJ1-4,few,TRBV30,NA,CAGNRATNEKLFF,TGTGCCGGAAACAGGGCAACTAATGAAAAACTGTTTTTT
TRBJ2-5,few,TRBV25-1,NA,CASSESGSSETQYF,TGTGCCAGCAGTGAGTCAGGGTCGAGTGAGACCCAGTACTTC
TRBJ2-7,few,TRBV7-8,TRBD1,CASSSRQGELYEQYF,TGTGCCAGCAGCTCTAGACAGGGGGAGCTATACGAGCAGTACTTC
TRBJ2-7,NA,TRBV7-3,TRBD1,CASSRGQAPYEQYF,TGTGCCAGCAGCCGCGGACAGGCCCCCTACGAGCAGTACTTC
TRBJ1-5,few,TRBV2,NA,CASSSQGSRQPQHF,TGTGCCAGCAGTTCTCAGGGTAGTAGGCAGCCCCAGCATTTT
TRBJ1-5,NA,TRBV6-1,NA,CASRYRGERQPQHF,TGTGCCAGCAGGTACCGTGGGGAGCGGCAGCCCCAGCATTTT
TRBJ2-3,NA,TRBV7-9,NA,CASSLTGADTQYF,TGTGCCAGCAGCCTGACAGGAGCAGATACGCAGTATTTT
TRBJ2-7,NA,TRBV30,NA,CAWSVRPREQQYF,TGTGCCTGGAGTGTGAGGCCCAGAGAGCAGCAGTACTTC
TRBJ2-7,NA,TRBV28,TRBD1,CASSLGGQGYEQYF,TGTGCCAGCAGCTTGGGGGGACAGGGATACGAGCAGTACTTC